The 6 T cell receptor beta chains presented below share a single source sample, sequenced in a study of cytomegalovirus exposure and HLA in healthy donors. Measured with immunoSEQ multiplex PCR; TCRdb has only the in-frame clones, and not every one. The sample holds around 75,000 clones, approximately 80% seen once. Material: PBMCs. These receptors all come from a man aged 25-45 years in good health and CMV-seronegative.

The V gene is TRBV6-5, the J gene TRBJ2-4; TRBD2 might be the D (5 bases). This CDR3 comprises 15 residues. Trimming removed 0 bases at V and 8 bases at J, with 14 bases between. Germline assignment: CDR1 MNHEY and CDR2 SVGAGI. The CDR3 region is CASSYSSTSGDIQYF. The CDR3 coding sequence is TGTGCCAGCAGTTACTCGAGTACTAGTGGTGACATTCAGTACTTC.

The V and J genes are TRBV7-9 and TRBJ2-2, with unresolved D. Germline V gene data show CDR1 as SEHNR and CDR2 as FQNEAQ (reference sequence). This CDR3 spans 15 amino acids. V lost 1 base and J 4 bases, leaving 10 bases between the germline ends. This CDR3 is CASSLVAGRTGELFF. In DNA, the CDR3 is TGTGCCAGCAGCTTAGTGGCTGGGCGCACCGGGGAGCTGTTTTTT. Full variable domain (rest looked up from reference TRBV7-9 and TRBJ2-2): DTGVSQNPRHKITKRGQNVTFRCDPISEHNRLYWYRQTLGQGPEFLTYFQNEAQLEKSRLLSDRFSAERPKGSFSTLEIQRTEQGDSAMYLCASSLVAGRTGELFFGEGSRLTVL.

This chain uses TRBV7-2 with TRBJ2-5; 9 bases line up with TRBD1. J gave up 2 bases and V 5 bases, and 6 bases lay outside the gene matches. The CDR3 contains 15 residues. Germline CDR1 SGHTA, CDR2 FQGNSA. CDR3 in amino acids: CASSPNRGHQETQYF. CDR3 in DNA: TGTGCCAGCAGCCCTAACAGGGGGCATCAAGAGACCCAGTACTTC.

The CDR3 nucleotides are TGTGCCGCCAGATCTAGCGGGGCTGGGGCCAACGTCCTGACTTTC. Protein: CAARSSGAGANVLTF. The rearrangement uses TRBV19 and TRBJ2-6, with TRBD2 matching 9 bases. The CDR3 consists of 15 residues. From germline, CDR1 is LNHDA and CDR2 SQIVND (reference sequence). Losses at the gene ends were 11 bases for V and 2 bases for J; bases not matched to a gene: 7.

DNA of the CDR3: TGTGCCAGCAGCTCGGGACTTAGCACCGAAGCTTTCTTT. It specifies CASSSGLSTEAFF. The chain has TRBV11-1 and TRBJ1-1; D may be TRBD1 (5 bases). Germline V gene sequence: CDR1 SGHAT, CDR2 FQDESV (reference sequence). The germline V and J ends were trimmed by 4 bases and 8 bases, with 14 bases remaining between them. The CDR3 spans 13 residues. Based on the CDR3 plus reference TRBV11-1 and TRBJ1-1, the full variable domain is EAEVAQSPRYKITEKSQAVAFWCDPISGHATLYWYRQILGQGPELLVQFQDESVVDDSQLPKDRFSAERLKGVDSTLKIQPAELGDSAMYLCASSSGLSTEAFFGQGTRLTVV.

This clone was recorded once. J is TRBJ2-1 and V is TRBV7-2; 11 bases map to TRBD2. V was pared by 0 bases and J by 4 bases, with 2 bases of the junction left unmatched. The length of the CDR3 is 16 residues. Germline CDR1 and CDR2: SGHTA and FQGNSA. CDR3 in DNA: TGTGCCAGCAGCTTAGCGGCTAGCGGGGGGTACAATGAGCAGTTCTTC. Its protein product is CASSLAASGGYNEQFF.